Detailed here is one T cell receptor (beta chain). What antigen it recognizes has not been identified. Base qualities are not at hand, and no much larger clone is one base apart. Through the immunoSEQ TRB Survey service, multiplex V and J primers were used to amplify rearranged CDR3 beta regions from genomic DNA. To keep sequencing depth the same across samples, survey-level depth of up to 500,000 reads per sample was applied. Libraries were purified, pooled and sequenced on Illumina technology. In the paper's pipeline: Productive clonality, sample overlap, pairwise scatters, CDR3 beta length, V/D/J gene usage and productiveness were all assessed with the immunoSEQ online tools. Alongside Shannon and Simpson indices, calculated diversity was computed as the number of unique rearrangements divided by total templates, multiplied by 100. Principal component analysis was performed on Z-score normalized data with the R prcomp function and the ggbiplot package. Blood-rectal clonal overlap within each subject was quantified with Morisita's index. The immuneACCESS repertoire file appears here via TCRdb, limited to in-frame rearrangements. These files lack a portion of the clones; in checked studies, under half of the deficit traces to unresolved V genes, and the cause of the others is not known. Clone size and the V and J calls come from that table; the DNA yielded D and trimming. The sample table records 20,000 to 30,000 clones; approximately 71% of these occur just once. The ten largest clones represent approximately 8% of the sample.

The data originate from a study of pediatric ulcerative colitis (dated by TCRdb to between 2019 and 2020). At the level of the whole study: Pancolitis was present in over 5 ulcerative colitis patients and left-sided colitis in two, and histology consistent with ulcerative colitis was found in all of these patients. The Pediatric Ulcerative Colitis Activity Index classified a couple of patients as having mild disease, four as having moderate disease and three as having acute severe colitis. From eight or nine newly diagnosed, treatment-naive pediatric ulcerative colitis patients and four non-IBD control children, paired blood and rectal samples were collected.

One to two pinch biopsies were taken from the rectum for research during colonoscopy. No immunosuppressive medication had been given to the ulcerative colitis patients before the diagnostic colonoscopy. Before DNA isolation, rectal biopsies were subjected to proteinase K digestion. The Wizard kit (Promega) was used to extract genomic DNA from the blood and intestinal samples. The CDR3, from cysteine to phenylalanine, totals 17 residues. Only the CDR3 portion is preserved as DNA: 51 bases, with reading frame beginning at the first base. From the germline V gene, CDR1 is SNHLY and CDR2 is FYNNEI. The junction shows trimming of 4 bases on V and 0 bases on J, plus 16 bases between the germline ends. What the authors observed across the whole study: Rectal repertoire features separated controls, mild-moderate and acute severe colitis patients; acute severe colitis showed reduced rectal diversity due to clonal expansions. Significantly higher autologous blood-rectal clonal overlap was found in ulcerative colitis patients than in controls, which suggested increased T cell trafficking to inflamed tissue. Blood-derived T cells may have been included in rectal pinch biopsies, especially in patients with overt colitis. A couple of patients' blood samples yielded substantially fewer templates for technical reasons and were excluded from blood-rectal overlap analysis. The healthy control group was small, consisting of only four individuals. Repertoires were derived from total lymphocyte DNA, so rare subsets such as regulatory T cells may have patterns not reflected. Two rectal CDR3 clonotypes were present in all ulcerative colitis patients and in none of the controls.

Sequencing was done on a sample of gut tissue. The rearranged chain carries TRBV2 and TRBJ2-1, and possibly TRBD2, on 7 matching bases. The TCR was taken from a boy aged 5 to 17 with severe ulcerative colitis. The CDR3 region: CASSGPSGQSSYNEQFF. The nucleotides read TGTGCCAGCAGTGGGCCTAGCGGACAGAGCTCCTACAATGAGCAGTTCTTC.